These 16 T cell receptor beta chains were all obtained from the same sample, sequenced in a study of post-analysis software for immune sequencing data. Findings and limits, study-wide: Comparison of patients with controls showed four or five TRBV segments more frequent in patients, TRBV5-6, TRBV5-1 and TRBV20-1 among them.

Libraries were made from TCR beta cDNA, and they carried unique molecular identifiers. One entry per CDR3 protein results from TCRdb running MiXCR on the PCR reads. The table includes around 440,000 distinct CDR3 sequences, under 55% detected once. The antigens these receptors bind are not known. Input material: blood. The receptor set was obtained from a girl aged 5 to 17 with multiple sclerosis.

This clonotype showed up just a few times. The chain is built from TRBV6-6 and TRBJ2-4; TRBD2 agrees at 9 bases. Unmatched junction bases numbered 7, after V lost 0 bases and J lost 4 bases. There are 17 residues in the CDR3. CDR1 is MNHNY and CDR2 is SVGAGI in the germline V gene (reference sequence). This CDR3 is CASSYSGAGGAKNIQYF. In DNA form, the CDR3 reads TGTGCCAGCAGTTACTCAGGGGCGGGAGGGGCAAAAAACATTCAGTACTTC.

The CDR3: CSVRENTEAFF. In DNA form, the CDR3 reads TGCAGCGTTAGGGAGAACACTGAAGCTTTCTTT. The V call is TRBV29-1, the J call TRBJ1-1; D gene uncertain. In germline, CDR1 is SQVTM, CDR2 ANQGSEA. The V end lost 5 bases, the J end lost 1 base, and 5 bases lay between the germline ends. The CDR3 spans 11 residues.

This chain links TRBV4-3 with TRBJ2-1; possible D gene TRBD1, 5 bases. The CDR3 has 15 residues. Germline loops: CDR1 LGHNA, CDR2 YSLEER. Between the trimmed V and J ends, which lost 0 bases and 1 base, there was a span of 7 bases. CDR3 sequence (DNA): TGCGCCAGCAGCCAAGACCAGGGTTCCTACAATGAGCAGTTCTTC. Protein: CASSQDQGSYNEQFF.

This chain's CDR3 is CASSRLRQSEAFF. CDR3 in DNA: TGTGCCAGCAGCCGACTGAGACAGTCTGAAGCTTTCTTT. The chain recombines TRBV7-2 with TRBJ1-1, with a tentative D call TRBD1 (5 bases). Between the trimmed V and J ends, which lost 5 bases and 6 bases, there was a span of 13 bases. The CDR3 covers 13 residues. CDR1 and CDR2 (germline): SGHTA, FQGNSA.

A few counts support this clonotype. The V call is TRBV5-1, the J call TRBJ2-1, with 12 positions matching TRBD2. V was pared by 1 base and J by 5 bases, with 7 bases of the junction left unmatched. The germline V gene encodes CDR1 SGHRS and CDR2 YFSETQ. The CDR3 has 17 amino acids. CDR3 nucleotide sequence: TGCGCCAGCAGCTTGCCCCTAGCGGGAGGGTCAAACAATGAGCAGTTCTTC. Its protein is CASSLPLAGGSNNEQFF. Complete variable domain (other parts from reference TRBV5-1 and TRBJ2-1): KAGVTQTPRYLIKTRGQQVTLSCSPISGHRSVSWYQQTPGQGLQFLFEYFSETQRNKGNFPGRFSGRQFSNSRSEMNVSTLELGDSALYLCASSLPLAGGSNNEQFFGPGTRLTVL.

The J gene is TRBJ2-3, the V gene TRBV9; 8 bases are a match to TRBD2. Trimming removed 3 bases from V and 1 base from J; junction bases left unmatched: 4. Per germline, CDR1 SGDLS and CDR2 YYNGEE. The CDR3 loop spans 15 amino acids. In DNA, the CDR3 is TGTGCCAGCAGCGCCCTGACTAGCGGCACAGATACGCAGTATTTT. It is translated as CASSALTSGTDTQYF. The whole variable domain, remainder taken from reference TRBV9 and TRBJ2-3, is DSGVTQTPKHLITATGQRVTLRCSPRSGDLSVYWYQQSLDQGLQFLIQYYNGEERAKGNILERFSAQQFPDLHSELNLSSLELGDSALYFCASSALTSGTDTQYFGPGTRLTVL.

The CDR3 DNA sequence: TGTGCCAGCAGCCCAGACAGAGACCCTAGCGCAGATACGCAGTATTTT. Translated, it gives CASSPDRDPSADTQYF. This chain joins TRBV12-3 or TRBV12-4 and TRBJ2-3; D perhaps matches TRBD2 (6 bases). The length of the CDR3 is 16 residues. V lost 6 bases, J lost 4 bases, and 20 bases lay in between.

This clonotype was detected only a few times. The chain combines TRBV2 with TRBJ2-1; 8 nucleotides align to TRBD2. The CDR3 loop spans 14 amino acids. The ends lost 5 bases at V and 7 bases at J; junction bases unmatched: 7. Germline V CDR1 and CDR2: SNHLY, FYNNEI. The CDR3 spells CASSSSGSGNEQFF. CDR3 DNA sequence: TGTGCCAGCAGTTCGAGCGGGAGTGGTAATGAGCAGTTCTTC.

This clonotype was observed a few times. The V gene is TRBV29-1, the J gene TRBJ2-5; the D is unclear. The better agreement between TRBJ2-7 and the DNA end casts doubt on the J call. The CDR3 is 11 amino acids. CDR1 is SQVTM and CDR2 is ANQGSEA in the germline V gene. CDR3: CSVSDEIEQYF. The CDR3 coding sequence is TGCAGCGTCTCCGACGAGATCGAGCAGTACTTC.

The V call is TRBV12-3 or TRBV12-4, the J call TRBJ2-1; 8 nucleotides match TRBD2. The length of the CDR3 is 13 residues. V trimming: 3 bases; J trimming: 13 bases; junction bases outside the gene matches: 8. CDR3 region: CASSFTGLVFQFF. CDR3 nucleotide sequence: TGTGCCAGCAGTTTTACGGGACTAGTATTTCAGTTCTTC.

This clonotype was observed a handful of times. The CDR3 DNA is TGTGCCACCAGTGACAGGGCCCTCAATCAGCCCCAGCATTTT. It translates to CATSDRALNQPQHF. The chain carries TRBV24-1 and TRBJ1-5, with D possibly matching TRBD1 (5 bases). The V end was cut by 4 bases, the J end by 3 bases, with 9 bases between. Germline assignment: CDR1 KGHDR and CDR2 SFDVKD. This CDR3 has 14 residues.

This clonotype occurred once. The junction and the germline gene differ at one end; a read error may be behind it. The chain uses TRBV7-9 and TRBJ2-1; 12 nucleotides align to TRBD2. This CDR3 is built from 15 residues. Germline values: CDR1 SEHNR, CDR2 FQNEAQ (reference sequence). The CDR3 nucleotides are TGTGCCAACAGCTCCAGACTAGCGGGAGACAATGAGCAGTTCTTC. It codes for CANSSRLAGDNEQFF.

The chain has TRBV20-1 and TRBJ2-7; 14 bases fit TRBD2. The J segment lost 6 bases and the V segment lost 6 bases, leaving 10 bases of the junction unmatched. The CDR3 is made up of 15 amino acids. CDR1 and CDR2 (germline): DFQATT, SNEGSKA (reference sequence). The CDR3 sequence: CSADTGLAGVTEQYF. DNA for the CDR3: TGCAGTGCGGATACGGGACTAGCGGGAGTAACCGAGCAGTACTTC.

This clonotype was observed a few times. The chain is built from TRBV12-3 or TRBV12-4 and TRBJ1-5, with D possibly matching TRBD1 (6 bases). V gave up 5 bases and J gave up 0 bases, with 14 bases separating them. The CDR3 totals 16 residues. CDR3 amino acids: CASSPGTPFSNQPQHF. CDR3 nucleotide sequence: TGTGCCAGCAGTCCCGGGACACCATTTAGCAATCAGCCCCAGCATTTT.

A few counts support this clonotype. The V call is TRBV9, the J call TRBJ2-1; perhaps D is TRBD1 or TRBD2 (5 bases each). The CDR3 has 15 amino acids. CDR1 is SGDLS, CDR2 YYNGEE, per germline. Trimming cost V 0 bases and J 9 bases, with 16 bases left between them. As DNA, the CDR3 is TGTGCCAGCAGCGTAGAAGCGAGAGGGGTAGGTGAGCAGTTCTTC. The encoded protein is CASSVEARGVGEQFF.

The CDR3 DNA reads TGTGCCACCAGCAGAAGACAGGGCGATTACAATGAGCAGTTCTTC. It specifies CATSRRQGDYNEQFF. The chain carries TRBV15 and TRBJ2-1, with 7 positions matching TRBD1. Losses at the gene ends were 2 bases for V and 4 bases for J; bases not matched to a gene: 5. The CDR3 extends over 15 amino acids. Germline V CDR1 and CDR2: LNHNV, YYDKDF (reference sequence). Combining the CDR3 with reference TRBV15 and TRBJ2-1 gives the whole variable domain DAMVIQNPRYQVTQFGKPVTLSCSQTLNHNVMYWYQQKSSQAPKLLFHYYDKDFNNEADTPDNFQSRRPNTSFCFLDIRSPGLGDTAMYLCATSRRQGDYNEQFFGPGTRLTVL.